This T cell receptor (beta chain) stems from a study of T cells in Graves' hyperthyroidism and ophthalmopathy. Regarding the study as a whole: Blood also carried most thyroid clonotypes expanded above 0.001.

The V gene's germline CDR1 is DFQATT and CDR2 SNEGSKA (reference sequence). V gave up 4 bases and J gave up 15 bases, with 13 bases separating them. The CDR3 runs 11 residues. A few counts support this clonotype. Its antigen remains unknown. The TCR beta CDR3 regions underwent amplification using RNA transcripts as the source. The HTBI primer set drove a first-round RT-PCR of the TCR CDR3. TCRdb re-called the multiplex PCR reads through MiXCR, storing one row per CDR3 protein. Of hundreds of thousands of distinct CDR3 sequences listed, 35% are singletons. Fresh peripheral blood, roughly 10 ml, was the source of the PBMCs.

This receptor was taken from a woman aged 40 to 50 with Graves' hyperthyroidism. The rearrangement links TRBV20-1 to TRBJ1-6; D gene ambiguous. The specimen was blood. CDR3 DNA: TGCAGTGCTACTCTACGGGGAGTCCTCCACTTT. This gives the protein CSATLRGVLHF.